The 27 T cell receptor beta chains given below trace back to one sample, sequenced in a study of blood T cell repertoires in COVID-19. Only in-frame clones appear in the TCRdb table, and some are missing; sequencing was by immunoSEQ multiplex PCR. Of about 150,000 clones in the sample, roughly 83% are singletons; the top ten hold under 9.5%. Sequenced material: PBMCs or T cells enriched from blood (not recorded which). The receptors shown here come from a man between 45 and 60 years old who had recovered from COVID-19.

The rearrangement uses TRBV11-2 and TRBJ2-7; 9 bases match TRBD1. The CDR3 totals 14 residues. CDR1 is SGHAT and CDR2 is FQNNGV in the germline V gene. Germline trimming cut 4 bases from V and 3 bases from J; bases unmatched to any gene: 4. The CDR3 DNA is TGTGCCAGCAGCTCTCCGGGACAGGGCTACGAGCAGTACTTC. Translation: CASSSPGQGYEQYF.

This chain links TRBV4-2 with TRBJ2-5, with 16 bases matching TRBD2. V lost 3 bases and J lost 5; bases outside the gene matches: 6. The CDR3 consists of 17 residues. CDR1 LGHNA and CDR2 YNFKEQ come from the germline V gene. This chain's CDR3 is CASSQAGTSGGVETQYF. Written as DNA, the CDR3 is TGTGCCAGCAGCCAGGCCGGGACTAGCGGGGGGGTGGAGACCCAGTACTTC.

The J gene is TRBJ2-5, the V gene TRBV7-2, with no clear D. Germline V gene sequence: CDR1 SGHTA, CDR2 FQGNSA. This CDR3 region has 17 residues. V was cut by 2 bases and J by 1 base, with 17 bases left in between. This CDR3 is CASSLSARLTLQETQYF. CDR3 DNA sequence: TGTGCCAGCAGCTTATCTGCCAGACTCACTCTCCAAGAGACCCAGTACTTC. Variable domain in full (rest from reference TRBV7-2 and TRBJ2-5): GAGVSQSPSNKVTEKGKDVELRCDPISGHTALYWYRQSLGQGLEFLIYFQGNSAPDKSGLPSDRFSAERTGGSVSTLTIQRTQQEDSAVYLCASSLSARLTLQETQYFGPGTRLLVL.

This clone turned up a few times. The rearrangement links TRBV2 to TRBJ2-6; D not certain. CDR1 and CDR2 (germline): SNHLY, FYNNEI. This CDR3 comprises 16 residues. Deletions cut 0 bases from V and 0 bases from J, with 6 bases between. Written as DNA, the CDR3 is TGTGCCAGCAGTGAAGCAGAGCCCTCTGGGGCCAACGTCCTGACTTTC. Residues: CASSEAEPSGANVLTF.

The genes are TRBV7-3 and TRBJ2-7; 9 positions match TRBD2. Germline V gene lookup returns CDR1 SGHTA and CDR2 FQGTGA. J was trimmed by 5 bases and V by 2 bases; bases with no gene match: 4. The CDR3 runs 14 residues. CDR3 loop: CASSLDPSGDEQYF. The CDR3 DNA sequence: TGTGCCAGCAGCTTAGATCCTAGCGGGGACGAGCAGTACTTC.

This chain joins TRBV7-8 and TRBJ2-3; 13 positions match TRBD2. CDR1 is SGHVS and CDR2 is FQNEAQ in the germline V gene. This CDR3 region has 16 residues. Unmatched junction bases numbered 6, after V lost 6 bases and J lost 3 bases. In DNA form, the CDR3 reads TGTGCCAGCAGGTACCAGGGACTAGCGGGGACAGATACGCAGTATTTT. It translates to CASRYQGLAGTDTQYF.

The rearrangement links TRBV30 to TRBJ1-2, with D possibly matching TRBD1 (5 bases). V dropped 4 bases and J dropped 8 bases, with 14 bases sitting between them. The length of the CDR3 is 12 residues. Germline CDR1 and CDR2: GTSNPN and SVGIG (reference sequence). The CDR3: CAWTPDRGGYTF. CDR3 in DNA: TGTGCCTGGACCCCTGACAGAGGCGGCTACACCTTC.

Only one count was recorded for this clone. At the DNA level, this CDR3 is encoded by other sequences in the same sample as well. This rearrangement joins TRBV12-3 or TRBV12-4 to TRBJ1-1; possibly TRBD1 for D (6 bases). The CDR3 consists of 13 residues. Deletions cut 5 bases from V and 1 base from J, with 8 bases between. Here the CDR3 DNA reads TGTGCCAGCAGTCCACAGGGGAACACTGAAGCTTTCTTT. Its protein product is CASSPQGNTEAFF.

The gene calls are TRBV2 and TRBJ2-1, with TRBD2 matching 7 bases. The ends lost 4 bases at V and 6 bases at J; junction bases unmatched: 12. The CDR3 is 16 residues long. The germline CDR1 and CDR2 sequences are SNHLY and FYNNEI. The DNA of the CDR3 is TGTGCCAGCAGTGTTAGGGAGGGCCGGGGAACCAATGAGCAGTTCTTC. Translating gives CASSVREGRGTNEQFF. Together with reference TRBV2 and TRBJ2-1, the CDR3 gives the full variable domain: EPEVTQTPSHQVTQMGQEVILRCVPISNHLYFYWYRQILGQKVEFLVSFYNNEISEKSEIFDDQFSVERPDGSNFTLKIRSTKLEDSAMYFCASSVREGRGTNEQFFGPGTRLTVL.

The chain couples TRBV12-3 or TRBV12-4 to TRBJ1-1; tentative D call: TRBD1 (6 bases). V lost 7 bases, J lost 4 bases, and 10 bases lay in between. The CDR3 runs to 12 residues. As DNA, the CDR3 is TGTGCCAGCAACTGGGGGCGCACTGAAGCTTTCTTT. The encoded protein is CASNWGRTEAFF.

The J gene is TRBJ1-4, the V gene TRBV7-9, with 9 bases identical to TRBD1. Germline V gives CDR1 SEHNR, CDR2 FQNEAQ (reference sequence). V dropped 5 bases and J dropped 5; count of bases not matched to a gene: 9. The CDR3 contains 16 residues. CDR3 DNA sequence: TGTGCCAGCAGCCGACAGGGACAGGGTCGAAATGAAAAACTGTTTTTT. Protein product: CASSRQGQGRNEKLFF.

This chain links TRBV7-3 with TRBJ1-1; TRBD1 might be the D (6 bases). CDR3 length: 14 residues. The germline V gene has CDR1 SGHTA and CDR2 FQGTGA. The V gene lost 4 bases and the J gene lost 1 base, with 10 bases spanning the gap. The CDR3 protein is CASSSPDRNTEAFF. The DNA of the CDR3 is TGTGCCAGCAGCTCACCGGACAGGAACACTGAAGCTTTCTTT.

The chain carries TRBV5-4 and TRBJ2-7, with TRBD1 matching over 7 bases. The trim removed 4 bases at V and 3 bases at J, leaving 10 bases unmatched. Looked up from germline, CDR1 is SGHNT and CDR2 is YYREEE (reference sequence). The CDR3 has 15 residues. The DNA for the CDR3 is TGTGCCAGCAGCCGCCCGGGACAGCGAGACTACGAGCAGTACTTC. Translated: CASSRPGQRDYEQYF.

The table lists this clone with a few counts. The V call is TRBV5-1, the J call TRBJ1-4; possibly TRBD1 for D (6 bases). V was clipped by 1 base and J by 8 bases, with 12 bases between them. The CDR3 has 14 amino acids. Germline CDR1 SGHRS, CDR2 YFSETQ. Written as DNA, the CDR3 is TGCGCCAGCAGCTTGTCGGGAAGGGGGGAAAAACTGTTTTTT. It yields the protein CASSLSGRGEKLFF.

This CDR3 reads CASSPGLARTGELFF. The CDR3 DNA is TGCGCCAGCAGCCCTGGACTAGCGCGGACCGGGGAGCTGTTTTTT. The rearrangement links TRBV4-1 to TRBJ2-2; 9 bases match TRBD2. The junction had 5 bases not matched to a gene; V was cut back by 4 bases and J by 5 bases. The CDR3 has 15 residues. The germline V gene has CDR1 MGHRA and CDR2 YSYEKL.

The V and J genes are TRBV3-1 (or the pseudogene TRBV3-2) and TRBJ2-7; TRBD1 matches at 8 bases. The germline V gene encodes CDR1 LGHDT and CDR2 YNNKEL (reference sequence). V shed 5 bases and J 3 bases; nucleotides not matched to a gene: 6. The CDR3 has 14 amino acids. CDR3 protein: CASSFGDRGYEQYF. CDR3 bases: TGTGCCAGCAGCTTCGGTGACAGGGGCTACGAGCAGTACTTC.

The rearrangement joins TRBV7-2 to TRBJ2-5, with D possibly matching TRBD1 (8 bases). Germline loops: CDR1 SGHTA, CDR2 FQGNSA. The CDR3 is made up of 15 amino acids. V lost 5 bases and J 7 bases, leaving 20 bases between the germline ends. CDR3: CASSPTGGAKGTQYF. The CDR3 region has the DNA TGTGCCAGCAGCCCTACAGGGGGGGCCAAAGGGACCCAGTACTTC.

The chain is built from TRBV12-1 and TRBJ1-3; the table's D call of TRBD1 was not tested on the DNA. TRBV12-1 is labeled a pseudogene. This CDR3 region has 14 residues. CDR3 bases: TGTGCCAGCAGCTTTGCCAGGGCTGGAAACACCATATATTTT. Translation gives CASSFARAGNTIYF.

V and J are TRBV5-1 and TRBJ2-7; TRBD1 matches at 9 bases. The CDR3 extends over 13 amino acids. V shed 4 bases and J 5 bases; nucleotides not matched to a gene: 4. Germline-derived CDR1 and CDR2 are SGHRS and YFSETQ. The CDR3 DNA reads as TGCGCCAGCAGCCCGGGACAGGGAAACGAGCAGTACTTC. Its translation: CASSPGQGNEQYF.

The chain is built from TRBV6-5 and TRBJ1-5; TRBD1 is a possible D gene (5 bases). CDR3 size: 15 residues. Germline V gene lookup returns CDR1 MNHEY and CDR2 SVGAGI. V was trimmed by 3 bases and J by 2 bases, leaving 11 bases between them. In DNA, the CDR3 is TGTGCCAGCAGTTATGGGGGGAGTGGCAATCAGCCCCAGCATTTT. Its protein product is CASSYGGSGNQPQHF.

The gene calls are TRBV19 and TRBJ2-5; D is possibly TRBD2 (6 bases). The CDR3 sequence is 15 residues long. The V end lost 4 bases, the J end lost 2 bases, and 14 bases lay between the germline ends. CDR1 LNHDA and CDR2 SQIVND come from the germline V gene (reference sequence). This CDR3 is CASSTRTGTQETQYF. The CDR3 region has the DNA TGTGCCAGTAGTACCAGGACCGGGACTCAAGAGACCCAGTACTTC.

This chain connects TRBV19 to TRBJ2-2; possible D gene TRBD1, 6 bases. Germline CDR1 LNHDA, CDR2 SQIVND (reference sequence). With 5 bases removed from V and 2 bases from J, the gap between germline ends came to 15 bases. The CDR3 is made up of 16 amino acids. The CDR3 region has the DNA TGTGCCAGTAGTTCCCCCGGGACATCCAACACCGGGGAGCTGTTTTTT. Residues: CASSSPGTSNTGELFF.

This clone was recorded only once. The chain links TRBV11-1 to TRBJ2-5; D gene ambiguous. The germline gives CDR1 SGHAT, CDR2 FQDESV (reference sequence). CDR3 size: 15 residues. With 5 bases removed from V and 1 base from J, the gap between germline ends came to 14 bases. CDR3 residues: CASSRYGQAQETQYF. The CDR3 DNA is TGTGCCAGCAGCCGCTATGGGCAGGCCCAAGAGACCCAGTACTTC.

The chain uses TRBV19 and TRBJ1-4; maybe TRBD1 (5 bases). The CDR3 contains 14 residues. Looked up from germline, CDR1 is LNHDA and CDR2 is SQIVND (reference sequence). V lost 2 bases and J lost 4, with 8 bases in between. In DNA, the CDR3 is TGTGCCAGTAGTATATGGGACTATAATGAAAAACTGTTTTTT. Residues: CASSIWDYNEKLFF.

The rearrangement joins TRBV6-2 or TRBV6-3 to TRBJ1-4, with D maybe TRBD1 (5 bases). The CDR3 consists of 15 residues. V was cut by 0 bases and J by 7 bases, with 12 bases left in between. Germline values: CDR1 MNHEY, CDR2 SVGEGT. This CDR3 reads CASSYSFGQAEKLFF. For the CDR3, the DNA is TGTGCCAGCAGTTACTCGTTTGGACAAGCTGAAAAACTGTTTTTT.

The V gene is TRBV2, the J gene TRBJ1-2, with D uncertain. The CDR3 is made up of 13 amino acids. CDR1 and CDR2 (germline): SNHLY, FYNNEI. With 6 bases removed from V and 8 bases from J, the gap between germline ends came to 16 bases. The CDR3 reads CASRRVPPGGYTF. DNA for the CDR3: TGTGCCAGCAGGAGGGTCCCTCCGGGGGGCTACACCTTC.

This clone was recorded once. The chain carries TRBV7-2 and TRBJ2-5, with D maybe TRBD1 (5 bases). The CDR3 contains 15 residues. Deletions cut 1 base from V and 3 bases from J, with 12 bases between. Germline lookup yields CDR1 SGHTA and CDR2 FQGNSA. CDR3 sequence: CASSLGGAGKETQYF. In nucleotides, the CDR3 is TGTGCCAGCAGCTTAGGTGGGGCCGGTAAAGAGACCCAGTACTTC.